Here is one TCR beta chain with its context. Antigen unknown. The record originates from a study of PD-L1 blockade in urothelial cancer. Some clones are missing from TCRdb's copy, which holds only in-frame ones; the method was immunoSEQ multiplex PCR. The table has fewer than 130,000 clones, 70% to 85% seen once. Germline trimming cut 6 bases from V and 0 bases from J; bases unmatched to any gene: 1. In germline, CDR1 is SGHTA, CDR2 FQGNSA. The CDR3 is made up of 13 amino acids. General study points: Greater 3-week expansion of tumor-associated blood clones was recorded for durable-benefit patients.

The clonotype was recovered from a man in his forties or fifties with urothelial cancer. The specimen comprised PBMCs, sampled around atezolizumab (anti-PD-L1) treatment. V usage is TRBV7-2 and J usage is TRBJ2-7, with 8 positions matching TRBD2. CDR3 nucleotides: TGTGCCAGCAGTCTAGCGGGCTCCTACGAGCAGTACTTC. It translates to CASSLAGSYEQYF.